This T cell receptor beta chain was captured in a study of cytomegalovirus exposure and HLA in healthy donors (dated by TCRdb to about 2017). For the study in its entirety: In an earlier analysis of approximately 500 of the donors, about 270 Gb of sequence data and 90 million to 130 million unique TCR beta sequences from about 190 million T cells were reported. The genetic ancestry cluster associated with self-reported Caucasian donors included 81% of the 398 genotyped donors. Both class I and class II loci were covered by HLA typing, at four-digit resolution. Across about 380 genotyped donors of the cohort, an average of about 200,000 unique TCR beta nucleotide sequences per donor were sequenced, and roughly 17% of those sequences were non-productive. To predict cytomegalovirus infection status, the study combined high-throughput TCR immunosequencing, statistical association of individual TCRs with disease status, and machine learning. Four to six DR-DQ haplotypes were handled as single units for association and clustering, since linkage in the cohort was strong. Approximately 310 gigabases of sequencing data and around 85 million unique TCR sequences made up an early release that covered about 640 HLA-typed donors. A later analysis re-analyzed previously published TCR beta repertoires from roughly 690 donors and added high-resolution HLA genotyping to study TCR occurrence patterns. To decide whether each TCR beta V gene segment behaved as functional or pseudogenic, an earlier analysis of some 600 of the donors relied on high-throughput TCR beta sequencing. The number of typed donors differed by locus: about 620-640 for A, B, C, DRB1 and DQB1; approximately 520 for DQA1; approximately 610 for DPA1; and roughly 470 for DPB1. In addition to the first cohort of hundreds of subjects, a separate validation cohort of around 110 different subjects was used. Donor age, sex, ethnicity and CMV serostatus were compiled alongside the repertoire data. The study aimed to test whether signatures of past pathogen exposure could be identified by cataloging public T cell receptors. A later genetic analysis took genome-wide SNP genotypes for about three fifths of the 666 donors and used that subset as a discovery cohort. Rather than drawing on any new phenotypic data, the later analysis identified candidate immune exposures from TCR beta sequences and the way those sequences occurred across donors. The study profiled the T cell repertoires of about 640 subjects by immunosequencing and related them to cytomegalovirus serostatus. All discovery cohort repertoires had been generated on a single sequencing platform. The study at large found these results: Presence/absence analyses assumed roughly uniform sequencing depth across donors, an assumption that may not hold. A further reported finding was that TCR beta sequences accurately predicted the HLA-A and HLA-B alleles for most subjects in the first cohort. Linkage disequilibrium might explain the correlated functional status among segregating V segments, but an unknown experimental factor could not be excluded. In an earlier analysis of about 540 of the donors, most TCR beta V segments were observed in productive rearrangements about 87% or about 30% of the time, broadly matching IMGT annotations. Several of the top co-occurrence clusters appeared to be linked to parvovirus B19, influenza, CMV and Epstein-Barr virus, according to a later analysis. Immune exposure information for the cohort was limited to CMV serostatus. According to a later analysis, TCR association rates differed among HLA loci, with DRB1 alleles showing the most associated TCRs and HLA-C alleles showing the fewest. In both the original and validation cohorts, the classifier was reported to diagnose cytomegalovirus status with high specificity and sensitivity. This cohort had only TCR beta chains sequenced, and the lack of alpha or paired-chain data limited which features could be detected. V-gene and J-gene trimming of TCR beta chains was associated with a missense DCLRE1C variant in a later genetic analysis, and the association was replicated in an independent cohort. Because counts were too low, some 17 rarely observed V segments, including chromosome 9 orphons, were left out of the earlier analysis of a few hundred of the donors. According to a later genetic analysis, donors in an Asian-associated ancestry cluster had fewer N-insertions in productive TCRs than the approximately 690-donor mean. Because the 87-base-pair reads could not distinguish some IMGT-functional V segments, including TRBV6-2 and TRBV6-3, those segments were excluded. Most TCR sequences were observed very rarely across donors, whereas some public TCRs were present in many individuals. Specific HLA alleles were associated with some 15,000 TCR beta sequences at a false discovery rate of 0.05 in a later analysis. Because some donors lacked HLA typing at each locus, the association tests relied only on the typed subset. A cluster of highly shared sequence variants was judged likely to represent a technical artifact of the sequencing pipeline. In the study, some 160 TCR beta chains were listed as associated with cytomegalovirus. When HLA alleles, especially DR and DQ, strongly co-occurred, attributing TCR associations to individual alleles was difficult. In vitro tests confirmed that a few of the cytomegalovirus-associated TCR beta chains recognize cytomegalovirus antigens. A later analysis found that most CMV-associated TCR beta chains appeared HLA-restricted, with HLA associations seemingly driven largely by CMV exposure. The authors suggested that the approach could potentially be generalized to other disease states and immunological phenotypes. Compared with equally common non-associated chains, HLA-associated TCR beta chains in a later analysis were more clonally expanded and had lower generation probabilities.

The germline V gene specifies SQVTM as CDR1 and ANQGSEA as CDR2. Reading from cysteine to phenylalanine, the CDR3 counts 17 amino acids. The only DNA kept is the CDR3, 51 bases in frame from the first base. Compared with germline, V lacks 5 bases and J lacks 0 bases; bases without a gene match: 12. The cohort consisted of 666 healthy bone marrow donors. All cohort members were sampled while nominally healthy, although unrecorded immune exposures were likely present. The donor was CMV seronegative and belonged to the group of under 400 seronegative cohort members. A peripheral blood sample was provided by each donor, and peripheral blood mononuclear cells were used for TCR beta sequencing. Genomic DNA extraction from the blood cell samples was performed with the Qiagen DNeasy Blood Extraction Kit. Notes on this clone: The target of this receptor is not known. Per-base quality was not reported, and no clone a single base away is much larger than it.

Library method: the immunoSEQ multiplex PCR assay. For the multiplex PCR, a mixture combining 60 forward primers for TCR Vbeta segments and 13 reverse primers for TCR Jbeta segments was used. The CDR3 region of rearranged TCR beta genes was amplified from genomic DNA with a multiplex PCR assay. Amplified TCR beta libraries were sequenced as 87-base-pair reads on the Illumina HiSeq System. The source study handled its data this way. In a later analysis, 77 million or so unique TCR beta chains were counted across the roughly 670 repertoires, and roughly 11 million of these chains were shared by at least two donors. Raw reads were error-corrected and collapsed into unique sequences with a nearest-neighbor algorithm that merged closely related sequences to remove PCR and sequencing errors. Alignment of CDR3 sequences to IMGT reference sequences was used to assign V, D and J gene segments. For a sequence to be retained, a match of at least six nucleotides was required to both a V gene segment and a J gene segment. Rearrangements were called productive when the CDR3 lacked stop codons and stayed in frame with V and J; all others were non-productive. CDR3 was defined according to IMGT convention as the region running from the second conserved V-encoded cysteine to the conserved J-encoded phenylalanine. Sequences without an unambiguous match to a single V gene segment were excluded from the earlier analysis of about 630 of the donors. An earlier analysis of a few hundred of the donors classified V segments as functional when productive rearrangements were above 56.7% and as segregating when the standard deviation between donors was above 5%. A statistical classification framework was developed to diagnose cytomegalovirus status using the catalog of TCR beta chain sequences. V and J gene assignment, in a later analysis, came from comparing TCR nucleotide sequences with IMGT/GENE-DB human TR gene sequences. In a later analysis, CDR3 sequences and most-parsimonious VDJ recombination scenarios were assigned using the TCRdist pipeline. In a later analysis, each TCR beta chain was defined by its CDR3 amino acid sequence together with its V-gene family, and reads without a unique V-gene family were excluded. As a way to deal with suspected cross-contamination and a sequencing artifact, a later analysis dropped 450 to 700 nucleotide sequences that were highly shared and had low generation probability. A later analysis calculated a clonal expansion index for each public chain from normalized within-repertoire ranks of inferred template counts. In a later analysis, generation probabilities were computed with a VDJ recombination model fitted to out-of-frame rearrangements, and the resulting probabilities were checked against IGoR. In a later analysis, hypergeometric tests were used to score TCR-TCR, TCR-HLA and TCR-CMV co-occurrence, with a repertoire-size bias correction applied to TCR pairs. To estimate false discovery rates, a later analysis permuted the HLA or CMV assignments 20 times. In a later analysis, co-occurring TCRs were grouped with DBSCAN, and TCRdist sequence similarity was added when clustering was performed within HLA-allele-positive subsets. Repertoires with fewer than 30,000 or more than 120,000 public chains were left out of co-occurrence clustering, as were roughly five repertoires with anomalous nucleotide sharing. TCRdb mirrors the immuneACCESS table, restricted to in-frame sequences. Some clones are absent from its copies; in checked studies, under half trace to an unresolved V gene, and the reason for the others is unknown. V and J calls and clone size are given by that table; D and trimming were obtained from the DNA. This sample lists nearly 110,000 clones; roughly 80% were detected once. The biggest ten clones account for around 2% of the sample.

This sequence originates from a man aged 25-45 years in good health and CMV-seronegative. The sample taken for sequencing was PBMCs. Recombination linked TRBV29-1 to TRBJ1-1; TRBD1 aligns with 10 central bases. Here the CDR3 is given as CSVTRGDRGPMNTEAFF. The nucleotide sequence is TGCAGCGTTACCCGGGGGGACAGGGGACCGATGAACACTGAAGCTTTCTTT.